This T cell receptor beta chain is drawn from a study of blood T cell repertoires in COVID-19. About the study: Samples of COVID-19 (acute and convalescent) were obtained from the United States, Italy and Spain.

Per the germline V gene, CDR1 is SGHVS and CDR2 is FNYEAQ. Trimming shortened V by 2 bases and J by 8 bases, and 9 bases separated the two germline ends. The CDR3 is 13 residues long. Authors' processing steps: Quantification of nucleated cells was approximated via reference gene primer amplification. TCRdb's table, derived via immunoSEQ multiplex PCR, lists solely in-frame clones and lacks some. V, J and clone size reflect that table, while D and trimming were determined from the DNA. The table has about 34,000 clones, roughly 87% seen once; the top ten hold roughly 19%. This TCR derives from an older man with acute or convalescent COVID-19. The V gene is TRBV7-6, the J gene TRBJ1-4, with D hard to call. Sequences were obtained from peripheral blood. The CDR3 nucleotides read TGTGCCAGCAGCTTATTCCCGGGGGAAAAACTGTTTTTT. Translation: CASSLFPGEKLFF.